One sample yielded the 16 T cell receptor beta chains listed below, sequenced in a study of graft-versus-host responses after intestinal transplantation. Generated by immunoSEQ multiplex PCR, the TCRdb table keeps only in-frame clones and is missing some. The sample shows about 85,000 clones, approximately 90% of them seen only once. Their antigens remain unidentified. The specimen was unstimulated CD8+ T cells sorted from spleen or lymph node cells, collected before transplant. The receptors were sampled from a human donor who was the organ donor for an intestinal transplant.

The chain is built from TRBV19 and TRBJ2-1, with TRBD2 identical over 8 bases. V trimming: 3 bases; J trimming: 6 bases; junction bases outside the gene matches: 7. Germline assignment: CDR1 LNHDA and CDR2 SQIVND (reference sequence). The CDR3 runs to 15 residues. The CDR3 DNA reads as TGTGCCAGTAGTATGGGGACTAGGGGCGGCAATGAGCAGTTCTTC. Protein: CASSMGTRGGNEQFF.

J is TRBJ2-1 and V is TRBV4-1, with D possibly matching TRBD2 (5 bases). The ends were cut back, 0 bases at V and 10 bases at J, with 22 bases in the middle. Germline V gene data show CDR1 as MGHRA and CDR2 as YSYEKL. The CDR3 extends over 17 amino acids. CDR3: CASSQDVPGYLLPEQFF. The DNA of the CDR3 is TGCGCCAGCAGCCAAGACGTCCCGGGATATCTTCTTCCCGAGCAGTTCTTC.

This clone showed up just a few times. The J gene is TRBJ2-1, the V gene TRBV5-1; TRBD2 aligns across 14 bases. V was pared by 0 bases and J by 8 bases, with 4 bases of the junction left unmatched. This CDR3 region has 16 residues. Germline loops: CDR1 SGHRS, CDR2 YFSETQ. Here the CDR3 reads CASSLGGTSGRHEQFF. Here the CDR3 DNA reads TGCGCCAGCAGCTTGGGGGGGACTAGCGGGAGACATGAGCAGTTCTTC.

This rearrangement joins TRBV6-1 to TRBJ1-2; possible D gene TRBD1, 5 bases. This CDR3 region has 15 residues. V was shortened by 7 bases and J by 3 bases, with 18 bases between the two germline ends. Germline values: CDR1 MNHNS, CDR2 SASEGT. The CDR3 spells CASTYTGGGHYGYTF. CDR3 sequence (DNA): TGTGCCAGCACCTACACGGGTGGGGGTCACTATGGCTACACCTTC.

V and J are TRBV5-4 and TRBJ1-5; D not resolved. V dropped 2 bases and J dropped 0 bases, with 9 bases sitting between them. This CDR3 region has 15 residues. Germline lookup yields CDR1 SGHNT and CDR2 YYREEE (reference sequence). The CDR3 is CASSLGPISNQPQHF. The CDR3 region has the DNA TGTGCCAGCAGCTTAGGGCCGATTAGCAATCAGCCCCAGCATTTT.

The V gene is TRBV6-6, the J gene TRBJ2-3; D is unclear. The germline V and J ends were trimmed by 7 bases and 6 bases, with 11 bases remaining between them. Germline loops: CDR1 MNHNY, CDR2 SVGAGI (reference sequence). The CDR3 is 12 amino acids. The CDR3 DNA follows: TGTGCCAGCAACAAAGCCCATGATACGCAGTATTTT. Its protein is CASNKAHDTQYF.

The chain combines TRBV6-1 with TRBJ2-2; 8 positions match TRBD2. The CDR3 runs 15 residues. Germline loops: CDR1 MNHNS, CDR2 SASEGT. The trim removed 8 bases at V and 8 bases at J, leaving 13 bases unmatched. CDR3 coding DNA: TGTGCCAGCCTGACTAGCGCGGGGTTTTGGGGGGAGCTGTTTTTT. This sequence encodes CASLTSAGFWGELFF.

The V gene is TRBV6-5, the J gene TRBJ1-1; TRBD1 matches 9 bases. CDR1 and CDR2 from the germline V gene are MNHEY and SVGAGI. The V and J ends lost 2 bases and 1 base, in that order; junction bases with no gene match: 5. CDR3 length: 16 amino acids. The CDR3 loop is CASSYGTGPWNTEAFF. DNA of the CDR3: TGTGCCAGCAGTTACGGGACAGGGCCCTGGAACACTGAAGCTTTCTTT.

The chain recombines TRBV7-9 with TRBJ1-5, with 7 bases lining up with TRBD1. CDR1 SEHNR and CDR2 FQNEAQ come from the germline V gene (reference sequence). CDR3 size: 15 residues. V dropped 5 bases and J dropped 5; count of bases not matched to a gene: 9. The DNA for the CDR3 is TGTGCCAGCAGCAATGACAGGGAAATGGATCAGCCCCAGCATTTT. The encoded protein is CASSNDREMDQPQHF.

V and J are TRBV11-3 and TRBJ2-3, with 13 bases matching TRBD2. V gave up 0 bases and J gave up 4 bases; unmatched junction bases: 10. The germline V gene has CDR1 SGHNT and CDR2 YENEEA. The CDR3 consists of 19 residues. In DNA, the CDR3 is TGTGCCAGCAGCTTAGACACTGTACTAGCGGGGGGGCAGGCAGATACGCAGTATTTT. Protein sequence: CASSLDTVLAGGQADTQYF.

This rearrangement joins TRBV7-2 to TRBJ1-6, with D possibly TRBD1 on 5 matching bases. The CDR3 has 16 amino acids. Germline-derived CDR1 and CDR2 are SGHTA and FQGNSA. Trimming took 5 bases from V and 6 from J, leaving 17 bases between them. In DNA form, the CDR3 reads TGTGCCAGCAGCCTTATTCCGCCGGGACCTAATTCACCCCTCCACTTT. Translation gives CASSLIPPGPNSPLHF.

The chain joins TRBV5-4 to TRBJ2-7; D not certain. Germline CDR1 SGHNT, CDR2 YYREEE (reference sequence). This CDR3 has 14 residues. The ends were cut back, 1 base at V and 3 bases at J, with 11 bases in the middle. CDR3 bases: TGTGCCAGCAGCTTGTATCCAGGCTACTACGAGCAGTACTTC. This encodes CASSLYPGYYEQYF.

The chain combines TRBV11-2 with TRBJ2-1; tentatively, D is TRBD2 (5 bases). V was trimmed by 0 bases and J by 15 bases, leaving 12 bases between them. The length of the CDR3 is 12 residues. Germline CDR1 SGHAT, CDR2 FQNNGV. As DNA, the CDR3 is TGTGCCAGCAGCTTAGACGGGATTCACTCGTTCTTC. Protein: CASSLDGIHSFF.

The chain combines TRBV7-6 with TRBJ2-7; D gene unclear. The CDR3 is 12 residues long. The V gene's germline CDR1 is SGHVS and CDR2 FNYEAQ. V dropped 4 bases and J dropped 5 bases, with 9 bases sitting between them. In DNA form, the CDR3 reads TGTGCCAGCAGCTCACCCAGCCACGAGCAGTACTTC. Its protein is CASSSPSHEQYF.

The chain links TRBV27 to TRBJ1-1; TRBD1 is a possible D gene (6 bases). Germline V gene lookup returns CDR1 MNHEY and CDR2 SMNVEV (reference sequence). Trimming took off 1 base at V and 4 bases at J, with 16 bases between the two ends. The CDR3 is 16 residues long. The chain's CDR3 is CASSLLDGGGGTEAFF. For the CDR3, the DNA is TGTGCCAGCAGTTTATTAGATGGGGGCGGTGGCACTGAAGCTTTCTTT.

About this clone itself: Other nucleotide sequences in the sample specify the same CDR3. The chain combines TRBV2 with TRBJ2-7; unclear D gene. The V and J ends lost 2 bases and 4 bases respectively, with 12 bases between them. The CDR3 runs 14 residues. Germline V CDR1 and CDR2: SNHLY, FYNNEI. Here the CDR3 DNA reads TGTGCCAGCAGTGAACGGGTTTTCAGATACGAGCAGTACTTC. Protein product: CASSERVFRYEQYF.